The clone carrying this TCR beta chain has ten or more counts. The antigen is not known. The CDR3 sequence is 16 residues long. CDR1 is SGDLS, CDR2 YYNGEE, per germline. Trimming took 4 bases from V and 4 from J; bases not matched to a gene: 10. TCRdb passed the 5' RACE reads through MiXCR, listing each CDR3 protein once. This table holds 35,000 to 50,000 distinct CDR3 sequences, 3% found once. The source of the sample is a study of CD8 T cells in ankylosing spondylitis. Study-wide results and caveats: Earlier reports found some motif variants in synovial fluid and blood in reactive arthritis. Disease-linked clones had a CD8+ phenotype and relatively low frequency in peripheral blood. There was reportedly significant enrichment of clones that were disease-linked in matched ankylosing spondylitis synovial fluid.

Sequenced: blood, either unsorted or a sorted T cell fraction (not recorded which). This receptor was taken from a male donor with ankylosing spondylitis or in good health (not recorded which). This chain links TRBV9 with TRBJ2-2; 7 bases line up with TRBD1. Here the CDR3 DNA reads TGTGCCAGCAGCTACGACAGGGCACTTGGCACCGGGGAGCTGTTTTTT. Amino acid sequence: CASSYDRALGTGELFF.